This is a list of T cell receptor beta chains from one sample in a study of blood T cell repertoires in COVID-19. Some clones are missing from TCRdb's copy, which holds only in-frame ones; the method was immunoSEQ multiplex PCR. The sample shows about 340,000 clones, around 91% of them seen only once. Sequencing was done on a sample of peripheral blood. The receptors come from a woman between 18 and 29 years old who had recovered from COVID-19. Each CDR3 is given with its conserved first and last residue. Fields, in order: J gene, V gene, CDR3 protein.

>TRBJ2-3|TRBV11-3
CASSLGIRLAGASTDTQYF
>TRBJ1-1|TRBV10-3
CAISEGQGKMNTEAFF
>TRBJ2-1|TRBV5-1
CASSLRGLAGPGEQFF
>TRBJ2-1|TRBV6-1
CASSEGVGTSGVNNEQFF
>TRBJ1-2|TRBV2
CASSEPTGYGYTF
>TRBJ2-1|TRBV4-3
CASSPRNSGLGLNEQFF
>TRBJ2-5|TRBV2
CASRRLAGDVTQYF
>TRBJ1-5|TRBV27
CASSVGQKNPQHF
>TRBJ1-2|TRBV7-9
CASSLAGSTGVTNYGYTF
>TRBJ1-4|TRBV5-1
CASSLSGNGEKLFF
>TRBJ2-5|TRBV27
CASSLNRDTQETQYF
>TRBJ1-2|TRBV11-2
CASSLDTGGYYGYTF
>TRBJ2-1|TRBV25-1
CASSESGGSSYNEQFF
>TRBJ2-5|TRBV7-9
CASSTDRTTSGISETQYF
>TRBJ2-1|TRBV11-3
CASSLRTEPSSYNEQFF
>TRBJ1-1|TRBV5-1
CASAARQVFTEAFF
>TRBJ1-2|TRBV27
CASSLSPEVYGYTF
>TRBJ2-1|TRBV27
CASSLSGSYNEQFF
>TRBJ2-2|TRBV19
CASSPGDRGGVVTGELFF
>TRBJ1-4|TRBV20-1
CSASHRTGGEKLFF